The 19 T cell receptor beta chains listed next were all sequenced from one sample in a study of T-cell reconstitution after alpha-beta-depleted transplantation in children. Preparation of the TCRbeta library was carried out with unique molecular identifiers. TCRdb re-called the PCR reads with MiXCR, one entry per CDR3 protein. The top ten hold under 12% of the sample, which has 120,000 or so distinct CDR3 sequences, roughly 24% seen once. The sequencing here drew on PBMCs, mostly from graft donor cells, taken 180 days after TCRalphabeta/CD19-depleted stem cell transplant. The source of these receptors is a male patient aged 2 to 9 who had a stem cell transplant for chronic granulomatous disease, so the T cells may come from the graft donor.

Details on this clonotype: One junction end disagrees with the germline gene, perhaps due to a read error. This rearrangement joins TRBV29-1 to TRBJ2-1, with 13 positions matching TRBD2. The CDR3 covers 16 residues. The germline CDR1 and CDR2 sequences are SQVTM and ANQGSEA. The CDR3 loop reads CTVEDGLAGAYNEQFF. The CDR3 DNA follows: TGCACCGTTGAAGATGGACTAGCGGGAGCCTACAATGAGCAGTTCTTC.

The V gene is TRBV6-5, the J gene TRBJ1-3; D is unresolved. The CDR3 is 16 amino acids. Trimming took 4 bases from V and 0 from J, leaving 13 bases between them. The V gene's germline CDR1 is MNHEY and CDR2 SVGAGI. The DNA of the CDR3 is TGTGCCAGCAGTTCCCGTCCAGCGAGCTCTGGAAACACCATATATTTT. Translated, it gives CASSSRPASSGNTIYF.

The CDR3 loop reads CASSKVHPLETYNEQFF. The CDR3 DNA follows: TGTGCCAGCAGCAAAGTGCACCCACTAGAGACCTACAATGAGCAGTTCTTC. The chain uses TRBV21-1 and TRBJ2-1; the table's D gene call, TRBD2, was not cross checked with the DNA. TRBV21-1 is tagged as a pseudogene. CDR3 size: 17 residues.

Here the CDR3 DNA reads TGCAGCGTTGAAAGCGGGAGGGATTACTCCTACAATGAGCAGTTCTTC. It translates to CSVESGRDYSYNEQFF. V and J are TRBV29-1 and TRBJ2-1, with 10 bases matching TRBD2. CDR3 length equals 16 residues. Trimming removed 2 bases from V and 0 bases from J; junction bases left unmatched: 4. Looked up from germline, CDR1 is SQVTM and CDR2 is ANQGSEA.

This clonotype has just a few counts. The chain joins TRBV4-3 to TRBJ1-6, with D uncertain. Per the germline V gene, CDR1 is LGHNA and CDR2 is YSLEER. Between the trimmed V and J ends, which lost 0 bases and 0 bases, there was a span of 9 bases. The CDR3 consists of 17 residues. The CDR3 loop reads CASSQDHGISYNSPLHF. The CDR3, as DNA: TGCGCCAGCAGCCAAGATCACGGAATCTCCTATAATTCACCCCTCCACTTT.

V gene TRBV5-1 combines with J gene TRBJ2-7, with 7 bases fitting TRBD1. Germline V gene data show CDR1 as SGHRS and CDR2 as YFSETQ. The CDR3 has 16 residues. The V gene end was trimmed by 0 bases and the J gene end by 2 bases; junction bases not matched to a gene: 8. CDR3 residues: CASSLGGQHLTYEQYF. CDR3 DNA sequence: TGCGCCAGCAGCTTGGGGGGACAGCACCTTACCTACGAGCAGTACTTC.

This clonotype was observed at least ten times. The J gene is TRBJ2-5, the V gene TRBV7-6; the match to TRBD1 covers 10 bases. The CDR3 sequence is 13 residues long. The trim removed 6 bases at V and 4 bases at J, leaving 2 bases unmatched. CDR1 and CDR2 (germline): SGHVS, FNYEAQ. CDR3: CASRRQGAETQYF. In DNA, the CDR3 is TGTGCCAGCAGACGACAGGGGGCAGAGACCCAGTACTTC.

The V call is TRBV27, the J call TRBJ2-3; possibly TRBD1 or TRBD2 for D (9 bases each). The CDR3 is made up of 17 amino acids. CDR1 and CDR2 (germline): MNHEY, SMNVEV (reference sequence). The V gene lost 3 bases and the J gene lost 0 bases, with 16 bases spanning the gap. The CDR3: CASSLGQGLASTDTQYF. The CDR3 DNA reads as TGTGCCAGCAGTTTGGGACAGGGACTAGCCAGCACAGATACGCAGTATTTT.

The table lists this clonotype with a few counts. The V call is TRBV20-1, the J call TRBJ1-2, with 9 bases lining up with TRBD1. The germline CDR1 and CDR2 sequences are DFQATT and SNEGSKA (reference sequence). V dropped 6 bases and J dropped 9; count of bases not matched to a gene: 8. This CDR3 is built from 12 residues. CDR3 sequence reads: CSATTGGISYTF. CDR3 DNA: TGCAGTGCAACTACAGGGGGCATTAGCTACACCTTC.

This clonotype was detected only a few times. This chain uses TRBV2 with TRBJ1-2; TRBD1 might be the D (5 bases). The V end lost 3 bases, the J end lost 3 bases, and 11 bases lay between the germline ends. Germline loops: CDR1 SNHLY, CDR2 FYNNEI. The CDR3 has 14 amino acids. In DNA form, the CDR3 reads TGTGCCAGCAGTGAGGCGGGGGAGTACTATGGCTACACCTTC. Its translation: CASSEAGEYYGYTF.

This CDR3 reads CASRRGPNYEQYF. As DNA, the CDR3 is TGTGCCAGCAGACGAGGACCAAACTACGAGCAGTACTTC. The chain recombines TRBV3-1 with TRBJ2-7; D not certain. Germline V gene data show CDR1 as LGHDT and CDR2 as YNNKEL (reference sequence). V lost 6 bases and J 3 bases, leaving 12 bases between the germline ends. The CDR3 is 13 amino acids.

V is TRBV18 and J is TRBJ2-1; 9 nucleotides line up with TRBD2. Trimming at V came to 1 base and at J to 10 bases, leaving 5 bases not matched to a gene. This CDR3 has 14 amino acids. In germline, CDR1 is KGHSH, CDR2 LQKENI. Here the CDR3 reads CASSPLAGAYEQFF. In DNA form, the CDR3 reads TGTGCCAGCTCACCACTAGCGGGAGCATACGAGCAGTTCTTC.

This clonotype came up a few times. The CDR3 here is CASRPGWGSPKAFF. The CDR3 region has the DNA TGTGCCAGCAGGCCAGGATGGGGGAGCCCAAAAGCTTTCTTT. The chain joins TRBV6-1 to TRBJ1-1; a weak D match, TRBD1 (5 bases). Per the germline V gene, CDR1 is MNHNS and CDR2 is SASEGT. The V end lost 6 bases, the J end lost 9 bases, and 20 bases lay between the germline ends. This CDR3 has 14 residues.

This chain connects TRBV10-2 to TRBJ2-3; TRBD2 aligns across 11 bases. This CDR3 is 18 amino acids long. V shed 2 bases, J shed 6 bases, and the junction held 13 bases outside the gene matches. Germline V lookup: CDR1 WSHSY, CDR2 SAAADI. CDR3 nucleotides: TGCGCCAGCAGTGAGCCTGGACTAGCGGGCCAGACCGGGGATACGCAGTATTTT. This gives the protein CASSEPGLAGQTGDTQYF.

The chain has TRBV11-2 and TRBJ2-4; 7 nucleotides align to TRBD1. The germline gives CDR1 SGHAT, CDR2 FQNNGV. This CDR3 is built from 15 residues. V was clipped by 4 bases and J by 3 bases; unmatched bases: 6. The DNA for the CDR3 is TGTGCCAGCAGCTCCCTCCGGGACAGCAAAAACATTCAGTACTTC. Translated, it gives CASSSLRDSKNIQYF. The full variable domain, rest sourced from reference TRBV11-2 and TRBJ2-4, is EAGVAQSPRYKIIEKRQSVAFWCNPISGHATLYWYQQILGQGPKLLIQFQNNGVVDDSQLPKDRFSAERLKGVDSTLKIQPAKLEDSAVYLCASSSLRDSKNIQYFGAGTRLSVL.

This clonotype was detected ten times or more. The chain is built from TRBV28 and TRBJ1-5; weak D call: TRBD1 (5 bases). CDR1 MDHEN and CDR2 SYDVKM come from the germline V gene. The V end was cut by 3 bases, the J end by 2 bases, with 11 bases between. The CDR3 sequence is 15 residues long. CDR3 DNA sequence: TGTGCCAGCAGTTTGGGGTGGGGCCGCAATCAGCCCCAGCATTTT. This codes for CASSLGWGRNQPQHF.

This clonotype was recorded at least ten times. The genes are TRBV29-1 and TRBJ2-1, with D possibly being TRBD1 (6 bases). The CDR3 totals 14 residues. The germline V gene has CDR1 SQVTM and CDR2 ANQGSEA. V was trimmed by 5 bases and J by 1 base, leaving 12 bases between them. The CDR3 DNA reads as TGCAGCGTTCAGGGGAGCCTTTCCTACAATGAGCAGTTCTTC. Its translation: CSVQGSLSYNEQFF.

This chain connects TRBV4-3 to TRBJ2-1; weak D call: TRBD2 (5 bases). With 0 bases removed from V and 8 bases from J, the gap between germline ends came to 17 bases. CDR3 length equals 16 residues. The germline V gene encodes CDR1 LGHNA and CDR2 YSLEER. The CDR3 here is CASSQDDRTSYHEQFF. The CDR3 nucleotides read TGCGCCAGCAGCCAAGATGATAGGACTTCGTACCATGAGCAGTTCTTC.

This clonotype was detected ten times or more. The rearrangement joins TRBV2 to TRBJ2-2, with a weak D call TRBD1 (5 bases). Germline CDR1 reads SNHLY; CDR2 reads FYNNEI. V was cut by 4 bases and J by 0 bases, with 6 bases left in between. This CDR3 contains 14 residues. CDR3 sequence reads: CASSARANTGELFF. The DNA for the CDR3 is TGTGCCAGCAGTGCCAGGGCGAACACCGGGGAGCTGTTTTTT.